Below, 26 T cell receptor beta chains from the same sample are listed, as sequenced in a study of T cell clonotyping in hematopoietic cell transplantation. Using immunoSEQ multiplex PCR, the repertoire was profiled, and TCRdb retains in-frame clones only, with some absent. The table lists 2,000 to 2,500 clones, around 94% of them singletons. Sequencing was done on a sample of peripheral blood mononuclear cells. The source is a man aged 50-59 years in good health. Some clones in this sample may be carry-over from other donors' samples.

The chain uses TRBV10-3 and TRBJ1-3; 7 bases map to TRBD1. Germline trimming cut 6 bases from V and 5 bases from J; bases unmatched to any gene: 13. From germline, CDR1 is ENHRY and CDR2 SYGVKD. The CDR3 length is 16 residues. The CDR3 region has the DNA TGTGCCATCAGATCCGGACAGGAGAATTACAGAAACACCATATATTTT. Translation gives CAIRSGQENYRNTIYF.

The chain combines TRBV4-2 with TRBJ2-3, with 8 bases identical to TRBD2. Trimming cost V 4 bases and J 2 bases; bases outside gene matches: 5. Germline assignment: CDR1 LGHNA and CDR2 YNFKEQ. This CDR3 contains 15 residues. The CDR3 loop reads CASSPGLAHTDTQYF. CDR3 DNA sequence: TGTGCCAGCAGCCCAGGACTAGCCCACACAGATACGCAGTATTTT.

V usage is TRBV15 and J usage is TRBJ1-5; 11 positions match TRBD1. The germline CDR1 and CDR2 sequences are LNHNV and YYDKDF (reference sequence). The CDR3 covers 16 residues. Trimming cost V 1 base and J 3 bases; bases outside gene matches: 2. The CDR3 DNA reads TGTGCCACCAGCAGAGGGGACAGGGGGACCAATCAGCCCCAGCATTTT. Residues: CATSRGDRGTNQPQHF. The full variable domain, in which reference TRBV15 and TRBJ1-5 provide the parts outside the CDR3, is DAMVIQNPRYQVTQFGKPVTLSCSQTLNHNVMYWYQQKSSQAPKLLFHYYDKDFNNEADTPDNFQSRRPNTSFCFLDIRSPGLGDTAMYLCATSRGDRGTNQPQHFGDGTRLSIL.

The chain joins TRBV9 to TRBJ2-3, with 8 bases aligning to TRBD1. The V gene's germline CDR1 is SGDLS and CDR2 YYNGEE. The CDR3 has 14 amino acids. Losses at the gene ends were 1 base for V and 5 bases for J; bases not matched to a gene: 3. The CDR3 spells CASSVQGARDTQYF. CDR3 coding DNA: TGTGCCAGCAGCGTACAGGGGGCCAGAGATACGCAGTATTTT.

The J gene is TRBJ1-4, the V gene TRBV5-4; 7 positions match TRBD1. The CDR3 is 16 amino acids. V lost 2 bases, J lost 5 bases, and 9 bases stayed unmatched. In germline, CDR1 is SGHNT, CDR2 YYREEE (reference sequence). The CDR3 nucleotides read TGTGCCAGCAGCTTTAAACCGGGACAGCCCAATGAAAAACTGTTTTTT. This translates into CASSFKPGQPNEKLFF.

The rearrangement uses TRBV7-9 and TRBJ1-3; D is possibly TRBD1 (5 bases). Trimming shortened V by 1 base and J by 4 bases, and 8 bases separated the two germline ends. The CDR3 is made up of 14 amino acids. Germline CDR1 reads SEHNR; CDR2 reads FQNEAQ (reference sequence). The CDR3 DNA follows: TGTGCCAGCAGCTTAGAGGCAGGGGGAAACACCATATATTTT. As protein: CASSLEAGGNTIYF.

V is TRBV5-1 and J is TRBJ2-3; a weak D match, TRBD2 (7 bases). The V gene's germline CDR1 is SGHRS and CDR2 YFSETQ. There are 16 residues in the CDR3. V lost 2 bases to trimming and J lost 3 bases, with 16 bases between them. In nucleotides, the CDR3 is TGCGCCAGCAGCTTCCGAGGAAGGGGGGGGACAGATACGCAGTATTTT. This gives the protein CASSFRGRGGTDTQYF.

This rearrangement joins TRBV6-1 to TRBJ1-2; a weak D match, TRBD1 (5 bases). The CDR3 length is 15 residues. V shed 0 bases and J shed 2 bases, with 10 bases lying between them. Germline CDR1 and CDR2: MNHNS and SASEGT. The CDR3 sequence: CASSEALTENYGYTF. The CDR3 coding sequence is TGTGCCAGCAGTGAAGCTCTGACAGAAAACTATGGCTACACCTTC.

The DNA of the CDR3 is TGTGCCAGCAGTTCCACCAAAAGGACTAGCGGGGTGGACAATGAGCAGTTCTTC. This codes for CASSSTKRTSGVDNEQFF. This chain connects TRBV27 to TRBJ2-1; 12 bases map to TRBD2. The CDR3 loop spans 18 amino acids. From germline, CDR1 is MNHEY and CDR2 SMNVEV (reference sequence). V lost 4 bases and J lost 5; bases outside the gene matches: 12.

This rearrangement joins TRBV12-5 to TRBJ1-2, with D uncertain. This CDR3 comprises 12 residues. V gave up 6 bases and J gave up 2 bases, with 7 bases separating them. Germline CDR1 and CDR2: LGHNT and FRNRAP. The CDR3 reads CASGYTNYGYTF. DNA for the CDR3: TGTGCTAGTGGGTACACGAACTATGGCTACACCTTC.

V is TRBV10-1 and J is TRBJ2-7; tentatively, D is TRBD2 (5 bases). Germline lookup yields CDR1 WNHNN and CDR2 SYGVQD (reference sequence). V was trimmed by 3 bases and J by 2 bases, leaving 8 bases between them. This CDR3 is built from 13 residues. The CDR3 is CASSDRRPYEQYF. Here the CDR3 DNA reads TGCGCCAGCAGTGACAGGAGGCCCTACGAGCAGTACTTC.

The rearrangement links TRBV18 to TRBJ2-7; 11 positions match TRBD1. V lost 0 bases and J lost 4; bases outside the gene matches: 20. Germline V lookup: CDR1 KGHSH, CDR2 LQKENI. The CDR3 length is 21 residues. CDR3 DNA sequence: TGTGCCAGCTCACCACCTCGAGCAAGCGGGCGGGGAGGACAGGGGGCTTACGAGCAGTACTTC. Its translation is CASSPPRASGRGGQGAYEQYF.

V usage is TRBV11-2 and J usage is TRBJ1-6; D gene uncertain. The V gene lost 1 base and the J gene lost 10 bases, with 2 bases spanning the gap. The CDR3 is 11 amino acids. The germline gives CDR1 SGHAT, CDR2 FQNNGV. CDR3 region: CASSLGSPLHF. The CDR3 DNA reads TGTGCCAGCAGCTTAGGGTCACCCCTCCACTTT. Full variable domain (remainder filled in from reference TRBV11-2 and TRBJ1-6): EAGVAQSPRYKIIEKRQSVAFWCNPISGHATLYWYQQILGQGPKLLIQFQNNGVVDDSQLPKDRFSAERLKGVDSTLKIQPAKLEDSAVYLCASSLGSPLHFGNGTRLTVT.

The chain recombines TRBV30 with TRBJ1-1, with D unclear. Germline V gene sequence: CDR1 GTSNPN, CDR2 SVGIG (reference sequence). The CDR3 length is 14 residues. V was shortened by 0 bases and J by 1 base, with 9 bases between the two germline ends. The CDR3 region is CAWSVKHQNTEAFF. In DNA form, the CDR3 reads TGTGCCTGGAGTGTAAAACACCAGAACACTGAAGCTTTCTTT.

The rearrangement uses TRBV5-5 and TRBJ2-1; weak D call: TRBD2 (6 bases). The CDR3 sequence is 15 residues long. Germline V gene lookup returns CDR1 SGHKS and CDR2 YYEKEE (reference sequence). V gave up 7 bases and J gave up 9 bases, with 23 bases separating them. The CDR3 loop is CASASRDWRFSEQFF. The CDR3, as DNA: TGTGCCAGCGCAAGCCGGGACTGGAGGTTCAGTGAGCAGTTCTTC.

This clone has just one count. The chain couples TRBV5-5 to TRBJ1-3; no reliable D call. CDR3 size: 15 residues. Germline V gene sequence: CDR1 SGHKS, CDR2 YYEKEE (reference sequence). V lost 1 base to trimming and J lost 0 bases, with 8 bases between them. CDR3 bases: TGTGCCAGCAGCTTGACAGTGTTCTCTGGAAACACCATATATTTT. Translating gives CASSLTVFSGNTIYF.

The chain recombines TRBV20-1 with TRBJ2-7; TRBD2 is a possible D gene (5 bases). The germline gives CDR1 DFQATT, CDR2 SNEGSKA (reference sequence). The V gene lost 4 bases and the J gene lost 4 bases, with 8 bases spanning the gap. The CDR3 is 11 amino acids. This chain's CDR3 is CSATRGYEQYF. The CDR3 nucleotides are TGCAGTGCTACGCGAGGGTACGAGCAGTACTTC.

The rearrangement joins TRBV11-2 to TRBJ1-2; D is possibly TRBD1 (6 bases). This CDR3 spans 13 amino acids. V was cut by 5 bases and J by 4 bases, with 11 bases left in between. Germline V lookup: CDR1 SGHAT, CDR2 FQNNGV. CDR3: CASSLGQIYGYTF. DNA of the CDR3: TGTGCCAGCAGCCTAGGACAGATCTATGGCTACACCTTC.

The chain carries TRBV2 and TRBJ1-2, with D hard to call. The CDR3 runs to 14 residues. Germline-derived CDR1 and CDR2 are SNHLY and FYNNEI. V lost 0 bases and J lost 4, with 9 bases in between. The CDR3 spells CASSEASGSYGYTF. The CDR3 DNA follows: TGTGCCAGCAGTGAAGCCTCCGGGTCCTATGGCTACACCTTC.

The chain recombines TRBV19 with TRBJ1-6, with TRBD1 matching 10 bases. From germline, CDR1 is LNHDA and CDR2 SQIVND (reference sequence). CDR3 size: 14 residues. V was pared by 11 bases and J by 7 bases, with 8 bases of the junction left unmatched. The DNA of the CDR3 is TGTGCCGGCGCGAGGACAGGGGGGAATTCACCCCTCCACTTT. Protein product: CAGARTGGNSPLHF.

The chain carries TRBV4-2 and TRBJ2-3, with D tentatively TRBD2 (6 bases). With 0 bases removed from V and 1 base from J, the gap between germline ends came to 11 bases. Germline V gene data show CDR1 as LGHNA and CDR2 as YNFKEQ. CDR3 length equals 16 residues. CDR3 sequence: CASSQDGPGGTDTQYF. The CDR3 region has the DNA TGTGCCAGCAGCCAAGATGGTCCGGGAGGCACAGATACGCAGTATTTT.

This clone was picked up one time. This chain connects TRBV19 to TRBJ1-4; D not certain. V lost 6 bases and J 0 bases, leaving 8 bases between the germline ends. The CDR3 has 14 amino acids. Germline loops: CDR1 LNHDA, CDR2 SQIVND (reference sequence). CDR3 loop: CASRRVATNEKLFF. The CDR3 DNA follows: TGTGCCAGTAGAAGGGTCGCAACTAATGAAAAACTGTTTTTT.

The chain links TRBV7-8 to TRBJ2-1, with 10 bases aligning to TRBD1. The junction had 2 bases not matched to a gene; V was cut back by 5 bases and J by 4 bases. The germline V gene encodes CDR1 SGHVS and CDR2 FQNEAQ. The CDR3 consists of 14 residues. For the CDR3, the DNA is TGTGCCAGCAGCACGGGACAGGGGTACAATGAGCAGTTCTTC. This encodes CASSTGQGYNEQFF.

The rearrangement links TRBV30 to TRBJ2-7; TRBD2 is a possible D gene (5 bases). There are 12 residues in the CDR3. Germline CDR1 reads GTSNPN; CDR2 reads SVGIG (reference sequence). Trimming left V 5 bases short and J 3 bases short, with 11 bases between. In DNA, the CDR3 is TGTGCCTGGGACGGAGGCCGCTACGAGCAGTACTTC. This sequence encodes CAWDGGRYEQYF.

This clone was recorded once. A junction boundary mismatches the germline segment, possibly from a read error. The genes are TRBV15 and TRBJ1-2; possibly TRBD1 for D (5 bases). Germline V gene data show CDR1 as LNHNV and CDR2 as YYDKDF (reference sequence). The CDR3 totals 15 residues. DNA of the CDR3: TGTGCCACCAGCAGAGATAAGGGGACGGACTATGGCCACACCTTC. It translates to CATSRDKGTDYGHTF. Looking up the rest from reference TRBV15 and TRBJ1-2 gives the full variable domain: DAMVIQNPRYQVTQFGKPVTLSCSQTLNHNVMYWYQQKSSQAPKLLFHYYDKDFNNEADTPDNFQSRRPNTSFCFLDIRSPGLGDTAMYLCATSRDKGTDYGHTFGSGTRLTVV.

The chain has TRBV6-1 and TRBJ1-1; D might be TRBD1 (6 bases). CDR3 length: 14 residues. The V end lost 6 bases, the J end lost 6 bases, and 17 bases lay between the germline ends. Germline loops: CDR1 MNHNS, CDR2 SASEGT. CDR3 amino acids: CASSLLQGTSEAFF. In DNA, the CDR3 is TGTGCCAGCAGCTTACTACAGGGAACCTCTGAAGCTTTCTTT.